This T cell receptor beta chain was recorded in a study of neurological immune-mediated disorders. PBMCs stored at -80 C, numbering 2 million, were the origin of the unsorted libraries. This clonotype was recorded many times. As yet, its antigen is unknown. The cDNA was generated by 5'RACE with 10-nucleotide random UMIs. Every sequencing run drew on 15-18 subjects and yielded over 200 million TCR-beta sequences. One entry per CDR3 protein, called by TCRdb with MiXCR from the 5' RACE reads. The sample lists about 74,000 distinct CDR3 sequences, 5.2% occurring once. Findings and caveats of the study: There were no CDR3 amino acid sequences shared by expanded clones across subjects, a result suggesting private repertoires in all groups.

The V and J ends lost 5 bases and 9 bases respectively, with 9 bases between them. The CDR3 is made up of 11 amino acids. In germline, CDR1 is SGHDT, CDR2 YYEEEE. The sample was PBMCs. This receptor was obtained from a young man with multiple sclerosis. The V call is TRBV5-6, the J call TRBJ2-1, with D hard to call. The CDR3 nucleotides are TGTGCCAGCAGTCATGGGTTTGAGCAGTTCTTC. Residues: CASSHGFEQFF.